This T cell receptor (beta chain) was profiled in a study of blood T cell repertoires in COVID-19. Study summary: Sources were T cells, B-cell-depleted T cells, or PBMCs; the material itself was cDNA or gDNA.

Germline trimming cut 4 bases from V and 2 bases from J; bases unmatched to any gene: 9. The germline gives CDR1 SGDLS, CDR2 YYNGEE. CDR3 length equals 16 residues. Data came from immunoSEQ multiplex PCR; TCRdb stores just in-frame clones and leaves some out. Here the sample spans around 110,000 clones, approximately 82% being singletons. This receptor was obtained from a man under 40 with acute or convalescent COVID-19. Input material: peripheral blood. The chain combines TRBV9 with TRBJ1-5; 7 nucleotides align to TRBD1. The chain's CDR3 is CASSRKDRKGNQPQHF. For the CDR3, the DNA is TGTGCCAGCAGCCGAAAGGACAGGAAGGGCAATCAGCCCCAGCATTTT.